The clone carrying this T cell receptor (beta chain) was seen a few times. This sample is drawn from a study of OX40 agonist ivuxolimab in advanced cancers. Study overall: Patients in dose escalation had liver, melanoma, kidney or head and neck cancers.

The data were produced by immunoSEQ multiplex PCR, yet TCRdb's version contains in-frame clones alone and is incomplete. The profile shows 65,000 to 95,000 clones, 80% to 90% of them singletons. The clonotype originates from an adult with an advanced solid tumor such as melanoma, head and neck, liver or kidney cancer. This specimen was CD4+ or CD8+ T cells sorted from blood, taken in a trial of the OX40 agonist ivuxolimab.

CDR3 loop: CASSWVGDSPLHF. CDR3 sequence (DNA): TGTGCCAGCAGCTGGGTAGGGGATTCACCCCTCCACTTT. The chain links TRBV27 to TRBJ1-6; D might be TRBD1 (5 bases). In germline, CDR1 is MNHEY, CDR2 SMNVEV (reference sequence). The CDR3 totals 13 residues. The V end was cut by 6 bases, the J end by 8 bases, with 11 bases between.